This T cell receptor (beta chain) is drawn from a study of PD-L1 blockade in urothelial cancer. Study overall: At 3 weeks after treatment start (second dose) and again at 6 weeks, blood was analyzed.

The assay was immunoSEQ multiplex PCR, and TCRdb's table has in-frame clones only and misses some. The profile shows about 57,000 clones, roughly 76% of them singletons. Judged by abundance, this clone is large. Sample time point: pretreatment peripheral blood. The origin of this receptor is a man between 65 and 79 years old with urothelial cancer. Source: PBMCs, taken around atezolizumab (anti-PD-L1) treatment.

The CDR3 DNA follows: TGCGCCAGCAGCCAGGTCGACAGGCTACCCACCGGGGAGCTGTTTTTT. Its protein product is CASSQVDRLPTGELFF. The chain couples TRBV4-3 to TRBJ2-2; tentatively, D is TRBD1 (6 bases). CDR3 length: 16 residues. CDR1 is LGHNA and CDR2 is YSLEER in the germline V gene. With 3 bases removed from V and 4 bases from J, the gap between germline ends came to 15 bases.